These T cell receptor beta chains were read from a single sample in a study of shared clonotypes between healthy human individuals. Profiling relied on immunoSEQ multiplex PCR, and the TCRdb table lists in-frame clones only, not all of them. This sample has 950,000 to 1,300,000 clones; around four fifths occur once, and the top ten carry 1.4%. Sequenced sample: memory CD4+ T cells sorted from blood. The source is a man younger than 35 in good health. Each CDR3 is given with its conserved first and last residue. The D gene is left open where the match is weak. Clone size, where shown, is once, few, many, or a class for clones that have expanded.

D: TRBD1
size: -
V: TRBV25-1
J: TRBJ2-1
CDR3: CASSPTGVISKQFF
DNA: TGTGCCAGCAGCCCGACAGGGGTAATTTCTAAGCAGTTCTTC

D: -
size: -
V: TRBV5-6
J: TRBJ2-7
CDR3: CASSLESSYEQYF
DNA: TGTGCCAGCAGCTTGGAGAGCTCCTACGAGCAGTACTTC

D: TRBD1
size: -
V: TRBV6-6
J: TRBJ2-1
CDR3: CASSQTGTSYNEQFF
DNA: TGTGCCAGCAGCCAGACAGGGACCTCCTACAATGAGCAGTTCTTC

D: -
size: -
V: TRBV2
J: TRBJ2-7
CDR3: CASSVGRVYEQYF
DNA: TGTGCCAGCAGTGTAGGTAGGGTGTACGAGCAGTACTTC

D: -
size: -
V: TRBV6-5
J: TRBJ1-6
CDR3: CASRQGVSPLHF
DNA: TGTGCCAGCAGGCAGGGTGTTTCACCCCTCCACTTT

D: -
size: -
V: TRBV5-1
J: TRBJ2-7
CDR3: CASSLLGVYEQYF
DNA: TGCGCCAGCAGCTTGCTGGGGGTCTACGAGCAGTACTTC

D: -
size: -
V: TRBV10-2
J: TRBJ2-7
CDR3: CASSGKGGNEQYF
DNA: TGCGCCAGCAGTGGAAAGGGGGGGAACGAGCAGTACTTC

D: TRBD2
size: -
V: TRBV7-2
J: TRBJ2-7
CDR3: CASSATSGPSYEQYF
DNA: TGTGCCAGCAGCGCCACTAGCGGGCCCTCCTACGAGCAGTACTTC

D: -
size: few
V: TRBV28
J: TRBJ2-4
CDR3: CASSESDRRLAKNIQYF
DNA: TGTGCCAGCAGTGAAAGCGACAGGAGACTAGCCAAAAACATTCAGTACTTC

D: TRBD1
size: -
V: TRBV29-1
J: TRBJ2-1
CDR3: CRWGQGAYEQFF
DNA: TGCAGGTGGGGACAGGGGGCATATGAGCAGTTCTTC

D: TRBD1
size: -
V: TRBV5-6
J: TRBJ2-7
CDR3: CASSNGQGYYEQYF
DNA: TGTGCCAGCAGCAATGGACAGGGTTACTACGAGCAGTACTTC

D: -
size: -
V: TRBV6-6
J: TRBJ2-3
CDR3: CASSHDAYTQYF
DNA: TGTGCCAGCAGTCACGACGCATATACGCAGTATTTT

D: TRBD1
size: once
V: TRBV5-1
J: TRBJ1-1
CDR3: CASSSTTGDKYRAFF
DNA: TGCGCCAGCAGCTCCACGACAGGGGATAAGTATCGCGCTTTCTTT

D: TRBD1
size: few
V: TRBV6-5
J: TRBJ1-1
CDR3: CASSPLTGLTEAFF
DNA: TGTGCCAGCAGCCCATTGACAGGGCTCACTGAAGCTTTCTTT

D: TRBD1
size: -
V: TRBV6-6
J: TRBJ1-1
CDR3: CASSTGENTEAFF
DNA: TGTGCCAGCAGCACAGGGGAGAACACTGAAGCTTTCTTT

D: TRBD2
size: -
V: TRBV7-2
J: TRBJ2-1
CDR3: CASSPKGAGGNNEQFF
DNA: TGTGCCAGCAGCCCTAAAGGAGCGGGAGGAAACAATGAGCAGTTCTTC

D: TRBD1
size: -
V: TRBV7-9
J: TRBJ1-5
CDR3: CASSLASTGTGAFNQPQHF
DNA: TGTGCCAGCAGCTTAGCCTCAACCGGGACAGGGGCCTTCAATCAGCCCCAGCATTTT

D: TRBD2
size: -
V: TRBV4-1
J: TRBJ2-2
CDR3: CASSLTGLAGGGELFF
DNA: TGCGCCAGCAGCCTAACGGGACTAGCGGGAGGCGGGGAGCTGTTTTTT

D: TRBD1
size: -
V: TRBV19
J: TRBJ1-1
CDR3: CASSTNRGLTMNTEAFF
DNA: TGTGCCAGTAGTACCAACAGGGGGCTCACCATGAACACTGAAGCTTTCTTT

D: -
size: -
V: TRBV7-6
J: TRBJ2-2
CDR3: CASSLHPELNTGELFF
DNA: TGTGCCAGCAGCTTGCACCCCGAGCTGAACACCGGGGAGCTGTTTTTT

D: -
size: -
V: TRBV27
J: TRBJ1-2
CDR3: CASSLGAGWDYGYTF
DNA: TGTGCCAGCAGTTTAGGGGCGGGGTGGGACTATGGCTACACCTTC

D: -
size: -
V: TRBV6-1
J: TRBJ2-1
CDR3: CASGESYNEQFF
DNA: TGTGCCAGCGGAGAGTCCTACAATGAGCAGTTCTTC

D: TRBD2
size: -
V: TRBV19
J: TRBJ2-2
CDR3: CASSRTSGSDTGELFF
DNA: TGTGCCAGTAGTAGGACTAGCGGGAGCGACACCGGGGAGCTGTTTTTT

D: -
size: -
V: TRBV11-3
J: TRBJ2-7
CDR3: CASSGGGKYEQYF
DNA: TGTGCCAGCAGCGGGGGCGGAAAATACGAGCAGTACTTC

D: TRBD1
size: -
V: TRBV30
J: TRBJ2-6
CDR3: CAGLTGSGANVLTF
DNA: TGTGCCGGATTGACAGGGTCTGGGGCCAACGTCCTGACTTTC

D: -
size: -
V: TRBV5-1
J: TRBJ1-5
CDR3: CASSPQPNQPQHF
DNA: TGCGCCAGCAGCCCACAGCCCAATCAGCCCCAGCATTTT

D: -
size: -
V: TRBV7-2
J: TRBJ2-2
CDR3: CASSPIDRNTGELFF
DNA: TGTGCCAGCAGCCCAATTGACAGGAACACCGGGGAGCTGTTTTTT

D: -
size: -
V: TRBV5-1
J: TRBJ2-1
CDR3: CASSLSNEQFF
DNA: TGCGCCAGCAGCCTCTCAAATGAGCAGTTCTTC

D: TRBD2
size: -
V: TRBV2
J: TRBJ2-7
CDR3: CASKSSGSAYEQYF
DNA: TGTGCCAGCAAATCTAGCGGGTCCGCCTACGAGCAGTACTTC

D: -
size: -
V: TRBV27
J: TRBJ2-7
CDR3: CASSLQGGPYEQYF
DNA: TGTGCCAGCAGTTTACAAGGGGGGCCCTACGAGCAGTACTTC

D: TRBD1
size: -
V: TRBV10-3
J: TRBJ1-1
CDR3: CAISEKGQGALEAFF
DNA: TGTGCCATCAGTGAGAAGGGACAGGGCGCCCTTGAAGCTTTCTTT

D: TRBD1
size: -
V: TRBV5-5
J: TRBJ2-5
CDR3: CASSRQGAVETQYF
DNA: TGTGCCAGCAGCCGACAGGGGGCGGTTGAGACCCAGTACTTC

D: -
size: -
V: TRBV5-1
J: TRBJ2-5
CDR3: CASSSRGSQETQYF
DNA: TGTGCCAGCAGCTCCCGGGGTTCACAAGAGACCCAGTACTTC

D: TRBD2
size: -
V: TRBV27
J: TRBJ2-5
CDR3: CASRRSSGGNQETQYF
DNA: TGTGCCAGCAGACGGAGCAGCGGGGGGAACCAAGAGACCCAGTACTTC

D: -
size: once
V: TRBV6-6
J: TRBJ2-7
CDR3: CASSPSSYEQYF
DNA: TGTGCCAGCAGCCCTAGCTCCTACGAGCAGTACTTC

D: -
size: -
V: TRBV6-5
J: TRBJ1-1
CDR3: CASSSIGGNTEAFF
DNA: TGTGCCAGCAGTTCCATAGGGGGAAACACTGAAGCTTTCTTT

D: TRBD1
size: -
V: TRBV5-1
J: TRBJ1-1
CDR3: CASSWGDRESYRTEAFF
DNA: TGCGCCAGCAGCTGGGGGGACAGGGAGTCTTATCGCACTGAAGCTTTCTTT

D: -
size: -
V: TRBV5-4
J: TRBJ2-7
CDR3: CASSLRTGREQYF
DNA: TGTGCCAGCAGCTTGCGTACCGGGCGCGAGCAGTACTTC

D: TRBD2
size: -
V: TRBV7-2
J: TRBJ2-1
CDR3: CASSSGTSGNEQFF
DNA: TGTGCCAGCAGCTCCGGGACTAGCGGTAATGAGCAGTTCTTC

D: -
size: -
V: TRBV5-1
J: TRBJ2-7
CDR3: CASSPDGQINSYEQYF
DNA: TGCGCCAGCAGCCCCGACGGACAGATCAACTCCTACGAGCAGTACTTC

D: -
size: -
V: TRBV19
J: TRBJ1-6
CDR3: CATATVRTGRRVNSPLHF
DNA: TGTGCCACCGCCACAGTAAGGACCGGGAGAAGGGTTAATTCACCCCTCCACTTT

D: -
size: -
V: TRBV9
J: TRBJ2-3
CDR3: CASSAETQGLDTQYF
DNA: TGTGCCAGCAGCGCGGAAACCCAGGGGCTAGATACGCAGTATTTT

D: -
size: -
V: TRBV4-1
J: TRBJ2-5
CDR3: CASSQGSRGSQETQYF
DNA: TGCGCCAGCAGCCAAGGGTCTAGAGGATCCCAAGAGACCCAGTACTTC

D: -
size: -
V: TRBV7-2
J: TRBJ2-2
CDR3: CASSLGSTGELFF
DNA: TGTGCCAGCAGCTTAGGCAGCACCGGGGAGCTGTTTTTT

D: -
size: -
V: TRBV21-1
J: TRBJ1-1
CDR3: CASKTGLNTEAFF
DNA: TGTGCCAGTAAGACAGGCTTGAACACTGAAGCTTTCTTT

D: -
size: -
V: TRBV21-1
J: TRBJ2-6
CDR3: CASSKKGDGASGANVLTF
DNA: TGTGCCAGCAGCAAAAAGGGGGACGGAGCCTCTGGGGCCAACGTCCTGACTTTC

D: -
size: -
V: TRBV10-3
J: TRBJ2-2
CDR3: CAISDERSNTGELFF
DNA: TGTGCCATCAGTGACGAGCGGAGTAACACCGGGGAGCTGTTTTTT

D: -
size: -
V: TRBV11-2
J: TRBJ1-1
CDR3: CASSPRGRVAFF
DNA: TGTGCCAGCAGCCCTCGAGGGCGGGTAGCTTTCTTT

D: -
size: -
V: TRBV6-1
J: TRBJ1-1
CDR3: CASSVGGMNTEAFF
DNA: TGTGCCAGCAGTGTCGGAGGGATGAACACTGAAGCTTTCTTT

D: -
size: -
V: TRBV28
J: TRBJ2-4
CDR3: CASSLLGAGIGQYF
DNA: TGTGCCAGCAGTTTGTTGGGGGCCGGAATCGGTCAGTACTTC

D: -
size: -
V: TRBV27
J: TRBJ1-6
CDR3: CASSVADNSPLHF
DNA: TGTGCCAGCAGTGTAGCAGATAATTCACCCCTCCACTTT

D: TRBD2
size: -
V: TRBV5-4
J: TRBJ2-3
CDR3: CASSWGLSGPLTSTDTQYF
DNA: TGTGCCAGCAGCTGGGGTCTTAGCGGGCCTCTGACTAGCACAGATACGCAGTATTTT

D: -
size: -
V: TRBV5-3
J: TRBJ2-2
CDR3: CARSPRSGLAGELFF
DNA: TGTGCCAGAAGCCCGCGGAGCGGGCTGGCCGGGGAGCTGTTTTTT

D: -
size: -
V: TRBV7-2
J: TRBJ2-7
CDR3: CASSPSLYEQYF
DNA: TGTGCCAGCAGCCCGAGCCTCTACGAGCAGTACTTC

D: -
size: once
V: TRBV15
J: TRBJ1-5
CDR3: CATSRDAVQPQHF
DNA: TGTGCCACCAGCAGAGATGCGGTTCAGCCCCAGCATTTT